The sequence of this TCR beta chain was determined in a study of OX40 agonist ivuxolimab in advanced cancers. About the study: While on treatment, patients had intravenous ivuxolimab at 0.01 to 10 mg/kg every 2 weeks.

Libraries were prepared by immunoSEQ multiplex PCR; TCRdb keeps only in-frame clonotypes and omits some of them. The table records about 53,000 clones, 70% to 80% of them present only once. Blood sampling took place at baseline, cycle 4 day 1, and cycle 7 day 1. The TCR was taken from an adult with an advanced solid tumor such as melanoma, head and neck, liver or kidney cancer. This sample comprised CD4+ or CD8+ T cells sorted from blood, obtained in a trial of the OX40 agonist ivuxolimab.

This chain's CDR3 is CASSLAGTDYNSPLHF. In nucleotides, the CDR3 is TGTGCCAGCAGCTTAGCGGGGACGGATTATAATTCACCCCTCCACTTT. The rearrangement links TRBV11-1 to TRBJ1-6, with TRBD1 as a possible D gene (5 bases). Trimming took off 0 bases at V and 4 bases at J, with 10 bases between the two ends. Per the germline V gene, CDR1 is SGHAT and CDR2 is FQDESV (reference sequence). This CDR3 region has 16 residues.